The entry that follows covers one T cell receptor (beta chain) sequence. Trimming removed 3 bases at V and 10 bases at J, with 13 bases between. The CDR3 extends over 13 amino acids. In germline, CDR1 is WSHSY, CDR2 SAAADI. The data originate from a study of Graves' ophthalmopathy and Graves' hyperthyroidism. The authors amplified TCR beta CDR3 regions from RNA transcripts. Following a first-round RT-PCR that used HTBI primers, a second-round multiplex PCR was carried out. Each CDR3 protein is one row after TCRdb ran MiXCR on the multiplex PCR reads. Of hundreds of thousands of distinct CDR3 sequences in the sample, about 38% were seen once.

The genes are TRBV10-2 and TRBJ1-5; possible D gene TRBD1, 6 bases. The sample was peripheral blood. The TCR originated in an adult man with Graves' ophthalmopathy. CDR3 in DNA: TGCGCCAGCAGTGACACGGGACAATCTCCCCAGCATTTT. It is translated as CASSDTGQSPQHF.